This section outlines one TCR beta chain sequence together with its context. Its matching antigen is unknown. A multiplex PCR was run with 60 Vbeta primers and 13 Jbeta primers. Per the authors' pipeline: An analysis that came later counted 80 million or so unique TCR beta chains, approximately 10 million shared. Clones were sequenced by immunoSEQ multiplex PCR, and TCRdb holds only the in-frame ones, with some missing. Clone size and V and J calls were adopted from that table, with D and trimming inferred from the DNA. The sample consists of under 120,000 clones, just under 75% of them appearing once. The data belong to a study of cytomegalovirus exposure and HLA in healthy donors. Findings of the study overall: CMV serostatus was the sole immune exposure data available. Overall, approximately 180 TCR beta chains were annotated as cytomegalovirus-associated. Likely technical artifact: a cluster of highly shared sequence variants.

There are 17 residues in the CDR3. Germline V gene sequence: CDR1 MDHEN, CDR2 SYDVKM. J was trimmed by 7 bases and V by 4 bases; bases with no gene match: 10. The chain links TRBV28 to TRBJ1-4, with TRBD1 identical over 12 bases. Sequences were obtained from PBMCs. This clonotype originated in a man aged 50-60 years in good health and CMV-seropositive. The CDR3: CASSSRDRGRVGEKLFF. DNA for the CDR3: TGTGCCAGCAGTTCCCGGGACAGGGGGCGCGTAGGTGAAAAACTGTTTTTT.